A single TCR beta chain is shown here with its context. The target of this receptor is not known. No much larger clone exists at a distance of one base, and base qualities are not known. Other DNA sequences of this sample code for an identical CDR3. This specimen belongs to a study of T cell responses to AZD1222 COVID-19 vaccine (dated by TCRdb to the early 2020s). Background on the whole study: AZD1222 recipients whose second dose came at about 4 weeks and those whose second dose came at about 12 weeks were combined into one group, since spike-specific TCR depth and breadth did not differ between the two schedules. Trial participants were enrolled by age into subgroups of 18-55, 56-69 and 70-plus years, and 148, 28 and 57 TCR-sequenced participants, respectively, were included in these subgroups. TCR sequencing was performed for roughly 240 trial participants, of whom around 210 were given two doses of AZD1222 and around 25 were given two doses of MenACWY control vaccine. Broad study findings and their caveats: In the small 56-69-year group, the increase in depth fell short of significance, most likely because of low power. No day 14 peak-response samples were available, so repertoires were characterized only after the peak T cell response. Epitopes outside the regions mutated in the B.1.351 and B.1.1.7 variants were reportedly recognized by nearly half of the unique spike-specific TCRs. The vaccine-associated CD4 TCRs covered the entire spike protein, and the dominant responses fell in regions 160-218 and 743-854. Most participants were white British and females outnumbered males, and the authors suggested that clonal diversity may have been underestimated. Conclusions about previously exposed vaccinees were limited because only 5 or 6 AZD1222 recipients were SARS-CoV-2 seropositive at baseline. After two AZD1222 doses, both the breadth and the depth of spike-specific TCRs were significantly higher than at day 0 and than in MenACWY recipients.

The CDR3 regions of human TCRbeta chains were analyzed by immunosequencing. From the authors' description of their analysis: TCRs in the repertoires were matched against a reference library of SARS-CoV-2-specific TCRs that had been generated with the MIRA antigen-specificity platform. Breadth was defined as the fraction of unique TCRs that were SARS-CoV-2-associated. Depth was defined as the fraction of total T cells that were SARS-CoV-2-associated. Using the MIRA data, each spike-specific TCR was mapped to the spike region that the TCR reacts to and placed in a CD4 or CD8 class. Log10-transformed breadth and depth values were compared by one-way ANOVA with Sidak's multiple comparisons tests. TCRdb carries this immuneACCESS record with in-frame sequences only. Its versions omit some clonotypes, under half of them owing to an unresolved V gene in the studies checked, with the rest unexplained. V, J and clone size derive from that table, while D and trimming were established from the DNA sequence. Within this sample are about 79,000 clones, with around 81% of them counted one time only. 20% to 25% of the sample is in the top ten clones.

CDR1 is given as SEHNR and CDR2 as FQNEAQ, both from the germline V gene (reference sequence). There are 13 amino acids in the CDR3, from cysteine to phenylalanine inclusive. Only the CDR3 region is kept as DNA, spanning 39 bases read in frame from base 1. V is reduced by 3 bases and J by 0 bases, leaving a spacing of 0 bases between them. Explained via the paper, the time point label denotes: baseline before first vaccination. The vaccinee samples were drawn from two UK trials, COV001 and COV002, one of which was a single-blind randomized controlled phase 2/3 trial testing AZD1222 (ChAdOx1 nCoV-19) in healthy adults. Trial participant PBMC samples were collected at day 0 and day 28 after the second dose for TCRbeta chain sequencing.

The sequences come from peripheral blood, collected on day 0 of AZD1222 vaccination. This receptor was taken from an adult in good health. The sequence joins TRBV7-9 to TRBJ2-6; the D gene is not confidently resolved. The base sequence is TGTGCCAGCAGCTTCTCTGGGGCCAACGTCCTGACTTTC. The translation is CASSFSGANVLTF.